The next 27 T cell receptor beta chains were all read from a single sample in a study of spatial heterogeneity in lung cancer. Time point: blood at routine non-recurrence follow-up after resection. MiXCR, run by TCRdb on the 5' RACE reads, gives a single entry per CDR3 protein. The data contain about 36,000 distinct CDR3 sequences, 6% to 9.5% of them seen just once; the ten biggest clones take up around a tenth. Specimen: PBMCs, collected at follow-up. These receptors all stem from a male donor with early-stage non-small cell lung cancer.

This clonotype was seen more than once but under ten times. The chain combines TRBV28 with TRBJ1-4; 8 bases map to TRBD1. The junction had 7 bases not matched to a gene; V was cut back by 3 bases and J by 1 base. This CDR3 region has 17 residues. From germline, CDR1 is MDHEN and CDR2 SYDVKM. The DNA for the CDR3 is TGTGCCAGCAGTTTCCCGGACAGGGAGGAAACTAATGAAAAACTGTTTTTT. This encodes CASSFPDREETNEKLFF.

This clonotype was recorded a few times. This sequence joins TRBV30 and TRBJ1-1; no clear D gene. Germline V gene sequence: CDR1 GTSNPN, CDR2 SVGIG (reference sequence). CDR3 length: 17 residues. The germline V and J ends were trimmed by 2 bases and 1 base, with 20 bases remaining between them. This chain's CDR3 is CAWSSRDGRKGNTEAFF. The CDR3 DNA sequence: TGTGCCTGGAGTTCCCGGGATGGACGAAAGGGGAACACTGAAGCTTTCTTT.

This clonotype has a count of ten or more. The rearrangement links TRBV2 to TRBJ2-1; D gene uncertain. CDR1 is SNHLY, CDR2 FYNNEI, per germline. The germline V and J ends were trimmed by 5 bases and 8 bases, with 7 bases remaining between them. This CDR3 is built from 11 residues. The CDR3 sequence is CASSLDYEQFF. The CDR3 DNA reads TGTGCCAGCAGTCTAGATTATGAGCAGTTCTTC. The full variable domain, its missing parts supplied by reference TRBV2 and TRBJ2-1, is EPEVTQTPSHQVTQMGQEVILRCVPISNHLYFYWYRQILGQKVEFLVSFYNNEISEKSEIFDDQFSVERPDGSNFTLKIRSTKLEDSAMYFCASSLDYEQFFGPGTRLTVL.

In its sample, this clonotype was seen many times. The chain is built from TRBV5-8 and TRBJ2-7; TRBD1 matches at 8 bases. This CDR3 contains 14 residues. The V and J ends lost 1 base and 6 bases, in that order; junction bases with no gene match: 6. The germline V gene has CDR1 SGHTS and CDR2 YDEGEE. CDR3 residues: CASSLRDRRGEQYF. The DNA for the CDR3 is TGTGCCAGCAGCTTGAGGGACAGGCGAGGCGAGCAGTACTTC.

The sample holds many counts of this clonotype. The gene calls are TRBV6-1 and TRBJ1-1; a possible D gene is TRBD1 (6 bases). This CDR3 has 13 amino acids. Germline-derived CDR1 and CDR2 are MNHNS and SASEGT. Trimming shortened V by 3 bases and J by 7 bases, and 12 bases separated the two germline ends. CDR3 protein: CASSEYRDDEAFF. CDR3 nucleotides: TGTGCCAGCAGTGAGTACAGGGACGATGAAGCTTTCTTT.

This clonotype is medium-sized in the sample. The chain joins TRBV6-5 to TRBJ1-5; D not resolved. Trimming left V 8 bases short and J 7 bases short, with 12 bases between. The germline V gene encodes CDR1 MNHEY and CDR2 SVGAGI. There are 12 residues in the CDR3. The CDR3 DNA follows: TGTGCCAGCGGCGGCCCGGGCCAGCCCCAGCATTTT. Its protein is CASGGPGQPQHF.

This clonotype came up many times. This chain connects TRBV7-9 to TRBJ2-7; D is possibly TRBD1 or TRBD2 (5 bases each). Germline values: CDR1 SEHNR, CDR2 FQNEAQ (reference sequence). The CDR3 runs 14 residues. The V and J ends lost 5 bases and 5 bases respectively, with 16 bases between them. Here the CDR3 DNA reads TGTGCCAGCAGCGGGGGAAAGGGGAGCGACGAGCAGTACTTC. Protein sequence: CASSGGKGSDEQYF.

This clonotype has at least ten counts. The chain has TRBV27 and TRBJ2-3; D is uncertain. The V end was cut by 3 bases, the J end by 0 bases, with 7 bases between. The CDR3 totals 14 residues. Germline V gene data show CDR1 as MNHEY and CDR2 as SMNVEV (reference sequence). The CDR3 region is CASSFAASTDTQYF. The CDR3 nucleotides read TGTGCCAGCAGTTTTGCGGCTAGCACAGATACGCAGTATTTT.

Concerning this clonotype: This CDR3 is missing its conserved last phenylalanine or tryptophan, likely due to a read error. The chain combines TRBV28 with TRBJ1-1; no firm D call. Trimming removed 2 bases at V and 1 base at J, with 8 bases between. CDR1 is MDHEN, CDR2 SYDVKM, per germline. This CDR3 is 14 amino acids long. The DNA of the CDR3 is TGTGCCAGCAGTTTAGGCAGTAGGAACACTGAAGCTTTCCTT. This gives the protein CASSLGSRNTEAFL.

This clonotype was seen many times. The rearrangement joins TRBV11-1 to TRBJ2-1; 12 bases map to TRBD2. This CDR3 has 15 amino acids. The V segment lost 4 bases and the J segment 2 bases; nucleotides outside the gene matches: 0. CDR1 is SGHAT and CDR2 is FQDESV in the germline V gene (reference sequence). The CDR3 sequence is CASSSSGGAYNEQFF. CDR3 sequence (DNA): TGTGCCAGCAGCTCTAGCGGGGGGGCCTACAATGAGCAGTTCTTC.

This clonotype was recorded at least ten times. V and J are TRBV14 and TRBJ1-5, with D perhaps matching TRBD1 (5 bases). Looked up from germline, CDR1 is SGHDN and CDR2 is FVKESK. CDR3 length: 15 residues. The V gene lost 1 base and the J gene lost 1 base, with 8 bases spanning the gap. CDR3: CASSQGGASNQPQHF. The CDR3 nucleotides are TGTGCCAGCAGCCAAGGGGGCGCGAGCAATCAGCCCCAGCATTTT.

By share of the sample, this clonotype is medium-sized. This sequence joins TRBV7-8 and TRBJ1-1, with D unclear. This CDR3 comprises 13 residues. CDR1 SGHVS and CDR2 FQNEAQ come from the germline V gene. The V end lost 2 bases, the J end lost 1 base, and 5 bases lay between the germline ends. CDR3 residues: CASSLQPNTEAFF. The CDR3 DNA follows: TGTGCCAGCAGCTTACAGCCGAACACTGAAGCTTTCTTT.

This clonotype occurred many times. The gene calls are TRBV7-6 and TRBJ2-7; D perhaps matches TRBD2 (6 bases). This CDR3 has 13 residues. V was clipped by 5 bases and J by 0 bases, with 8 bases between them. Germline lookup yields CDR1 SGHVS and CDR2 FNYEAQ. The CDR3 region is CASSPGGSYEQYF. The DNA for the CDR3 is TGTGCCAGCAGCCCCGGGGGCTCCTACGAGCAGTACTTC.

In this sample, this clonotype turned up many times. The rearrangement uses TRBV2 and TRBJ2-5, with a possible D match to TRBD2 (7 bases). Germline V CDR1 and CDR2: SNHLY, FYNNEI. This CDR3 is 14 amino acids long. With 3 bases removed from V and 4 bases from J, the gap between germline ends came to 12 bases. CDR3 protein: CASSEEAGAETQYF. CDR3 bases: TGTGCCAGCAGTGAGGAGGCGGGGGCAGAGACCCAGTACTTC.

This chain connects TRBV11-2 to TRBJ2-3; D gene uncertain. The CDR3 runs 15 residues. The ends were cut back, 3 bases at V and 0 bases at J, with 10 bases in the middle. CDR1 and CDR2 (germline): SGHAT, FQNNGV. CDR3 protein: CASSFFVDSTDTQYF. CDR3 coding DNA: TGTGCCAGCAGCTTTTTCGTCGACAGCACAGATACGCAGTATTTT.

The J gene is TRBJ2-5, the V gene TRBV5-1; the match to TRBD1 covers 11 bases. This CDR3 region has 15 residues. V trimming: 4 bases; J trimming: 4 bases; junction bases outside the gene matches: 6. CDR1 and CDR2 from the germline V gene are SGHRS and YFSETQ. CDR3 sequence reads: CASSSRTGGLETQYF. In DNA, the CDR3 is TGCGCCAGCAGCAGCCGGACAGGGGGCTTAGAGACCCAGTACTTC.

This clonotype was recorded at least ten times. The J gene is TRBJ1-1, the V gene TRBV5-4; tentative D call: TRBD1 (5 bases). In germline, CDR1 is SGHNT, CDR2 YYREEE (reference sequence). The CDR3 is 13 residues long. V was pared by 5 bases and J by 2 bases, with 10 bases between. The CDR3 is CASRRGENTEAFF. The CDR3 region has the DNA TGTGCCAGCAGGAGAGGGGAAAACACTGAAGCTTTCTTT. The full variable domain, in which reference TRBV5-4 and TRBJ1-1 provide the parts outside the CDR3, is ETGVTQSPTHLIKTRGQQVTLRCSSQSGHNTVSWYQQALGQGPQFIFQYYREEENGRGNFPPRFSGLQFPNYSSELNVNALELDDSALYLCASRRGENTEAFFGQGTRLTVV.

There are many counts of this clonotype. The CDR3 sequence: CASSVAVGPSETQYF. In nucleotides, the CDR3 is TGTGCCAGCAGCGTAGCGGTCGGCCCCTCGGAGACCCAGTACTTC. The V call is TRBV9, the J call TRBJ2-5; no clear D gene. V was cut by 0 bases and J by 5 bases, with 14 bases left in between. The CDR3 contains 15 residues. Germline loops: CDR1 SGDLS, CDR2 YYNGEE.

In its sample, this clonotype was seen many times. V is TRBV5-1 and J is TRBJ2-5; tentatively, D is TRBD2 (6 bases). Trimming shortened V by 3 bases and J by 6 bases, and 15 bases separated the two germline ends. Germline lookup yields CDR1 SGHRS and CDR2 YFSETQ. CDR3 length: 14 amino acids. The CDR3 coding sequence is TGCGCCAGCAGCTCGACGACTAGTTCACAGACCCAGTACTTC. This gives the protein CASSSTTSSQTQYF.

This clonotype was observed many times. J is TRBJ2-5 and V is TRBV7-9; TRBD2 matches at 13 bases. The CDR3 sequence is 16 residues long. The V gene's germline CDR1 is SEHNR and CDR2 FQNEAQ (reference sequence). Trimming cost V 1 base and J 4 bases; bases outside gene matches: 3. The CDR3 bases are TGTGCCAGCAGCTTAGGAGGACTAGCGGGGGTAGAGACCCAGTACTTC. The encoded protein is CASSLGGLAGVETQYF.

Ten or more counts support this clonotype. J is TRBJ2-1 and V is TRBV4-1; 7 nucleotides match TRBD1. The germline CDR1 and CDR2 sequences are MGHRA and YSYEKL. Trimming cost V 3 bases and J 4 bases; bases outside gene matches: 3. CDR3 length: 14 amino acids. The DNA for the CDR3 is TGCGCCAGCAGCCAGGAGACAGGGTACAATGAGCAGTTCTTC. It translates to CASSQETGYNEQFF.

This clonotype was counted many times. The chain joins TRBV14 to TRBJ2-3, with D uncertain. This CDR3 has 13 residues. From germline, CDR1 is SGHDN and CDR2 FVKESK. V was shortened by 3 bases and J by 7 bases, with 11 bases between the two germline ends. In DNA, the CDR3 is TGTGCCAGCAGCCAGGTTAATACAAATACGCAGTATTTT. Translating gives CASSQVNTNTQYF.

This clonotype has ten or more counts. The genes are TRBV12-3 or TRBV12-4 and TRBJ2-7, with TRBD1 matching over 7 bases. Losses at the gene ends were 5 bases for V and 2 bases for J; bases not matched to a gene: 15. There are 17 residues in the CDR3. The CDR3 sequence is CASSLGTESLSPYEQYF. The CDR3 DNA reads TGTGCCAGCAGTCTCGGGACAGAGTCCCTTTCTCCCTACGAGCAGTACTTC.

This clonotype was detected many times. The gene calls are TRBV27 and TRBJ2-2, with D unclear. The germline V and J ends were trimmed by 4 bases and 4 bases, with 7 bases remaining between them. CDR1 MNHEY and CDR2 SMNVEV come from the germline V gene (reference sequence). CDR3 length: 13 amino acids. For the CDR3, the DNA is TGTGCCAGCAGTTATTCGGGCACCGGGGAGCTGTTTTTT. Translating gives CASSYSGTGELFF.

This clonotype was counted between two and nine times. The chain uses TRBV18 and TRBJ2-6; 8 bases are a match to TRBD1. V lost 4 bases and J lost 0; bases outside the gene matches: 11. CDR3 length: 19 residues. Germline values: CDR1 KGHSH, CDR2 LQKENI. CDR3 nucleotide sequence: TGTGCCAGCTCACGAGAACACAGGGGGAGCTCCTCTGGGGCCAACGTCCTGACTTTC. Translation gives CASSREHRGSSSGANVLTF.

A remark on this clonotype: Possible read error: a much larger clone is one base away. In DNA, the CDR3 is TGTGCCAGCAGCCAACGGCAGGGGAATGATCGGCCCCAGCATTTT. Translated, it gives CASSQRQGNDRPQHF. J is TRBJ1-5 and V is TRBV3-1; D may be TRBD1 (6 bases). Trimming pared 2 bases from V and 9 bases from J, leaving 17 bases between. The CDR3 extends over 15 amino acids. Germline V CDR1 and CDR2: LGHDT, YNNKEL (reference sequence).

This clonotype occurred many times. The chain is built from TRBV9 and TRBJ2-5, with D possibly TRBD1 on 5 matching bases. V was cut by 4 bases and J by 2 bases, with 15 bases left in between. The CDR3 covers 15 residues. CDR1 and CDR2 (germline): SGDLS, YYNGEE. This CDR3 is CASSPNGQKQETQYF. The CDR3 nucleotides are TGTGCCAGCAGCCCTAATGGACAAAAACAAGAGACCCAGTACTTC.